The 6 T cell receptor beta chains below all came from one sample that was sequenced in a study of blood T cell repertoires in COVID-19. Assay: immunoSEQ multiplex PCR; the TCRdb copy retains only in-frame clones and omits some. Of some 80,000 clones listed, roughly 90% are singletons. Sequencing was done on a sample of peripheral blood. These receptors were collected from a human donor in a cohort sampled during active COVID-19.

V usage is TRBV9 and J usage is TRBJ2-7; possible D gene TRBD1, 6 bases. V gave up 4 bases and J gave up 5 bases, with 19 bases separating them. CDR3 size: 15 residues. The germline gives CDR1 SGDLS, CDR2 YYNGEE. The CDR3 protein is CASSPTWQGFDEQYF. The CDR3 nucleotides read TGTGCCAGCAGCCCAACGTGGCAGGGGTTTGACGAGCAGTACTTC.

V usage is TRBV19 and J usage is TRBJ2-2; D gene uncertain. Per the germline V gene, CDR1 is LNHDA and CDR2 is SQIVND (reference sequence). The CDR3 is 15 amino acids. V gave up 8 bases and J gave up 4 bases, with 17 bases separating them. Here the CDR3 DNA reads TGTGCCAGTGGCCCTAGACCTCAATTCACCGGGGAGCTGTTTTTT. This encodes CASGPRPQFTGELFF.

The CDR3: CASSSQGANYNSPLHF. DNA of the CDR3: TGTGCCAGCAGCTCCCAGGGGGCGAACTATAATTCACCCCTCCACTTT. The chain combines TRBV11-2 with TRBJ1-6, with 8 bases matching TRBD1. The CDR3 has 16 residues. The trim removed 4 bases at V and 3 bases at J, leaving 5 bases unmatched. CDR1 is SGHAT, CDR2 FQNNGV, per germline.

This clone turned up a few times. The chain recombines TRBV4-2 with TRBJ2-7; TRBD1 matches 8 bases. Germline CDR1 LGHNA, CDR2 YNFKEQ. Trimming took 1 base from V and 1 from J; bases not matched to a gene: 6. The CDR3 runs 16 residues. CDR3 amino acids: CASSQGADRVSYEQYF. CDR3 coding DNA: TGTGCCAGCAGCCAAGGTGCGGACAGGGTTTCCTACGAGCAGTACTTC.

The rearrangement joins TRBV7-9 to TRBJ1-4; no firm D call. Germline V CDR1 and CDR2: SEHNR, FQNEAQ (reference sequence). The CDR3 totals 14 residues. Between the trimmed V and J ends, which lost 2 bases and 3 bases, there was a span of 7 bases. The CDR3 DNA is TGTGCCAGCAGCTTACGGGGTCCTAATGAAAAACTGTTTTTT. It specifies CASSLRGPNEKLFF. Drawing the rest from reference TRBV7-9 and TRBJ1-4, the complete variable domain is DTGVSQNPRHKITKRGQNVTFRCDPISEHNRLYWYRQTLGQGPEFLTYFQNEAQLEKSRLLSDRFSAERPKGSFSTLEIQRTEQGDSAMYLCASSLRGPNEKLFFGSGTQLSVL.

The CDR3 DNA is TGCAGCGTTGAAGTTCCCGACAGGGGGTCGGAAAAACTGTTTTTT. Its translation: CSVEVPDRGSEKLFF. The chain has TRBV29-1 and TRBJ1-4; TRBD1 matches 9 bases. Germline trimming cut 1 base from V and 8 bases from J; bases unmatched to any gene: 8. The V gene's germline CDR1 is SQVTM and CDR2 ANQGSEA. The CDR3 has 15 residues.